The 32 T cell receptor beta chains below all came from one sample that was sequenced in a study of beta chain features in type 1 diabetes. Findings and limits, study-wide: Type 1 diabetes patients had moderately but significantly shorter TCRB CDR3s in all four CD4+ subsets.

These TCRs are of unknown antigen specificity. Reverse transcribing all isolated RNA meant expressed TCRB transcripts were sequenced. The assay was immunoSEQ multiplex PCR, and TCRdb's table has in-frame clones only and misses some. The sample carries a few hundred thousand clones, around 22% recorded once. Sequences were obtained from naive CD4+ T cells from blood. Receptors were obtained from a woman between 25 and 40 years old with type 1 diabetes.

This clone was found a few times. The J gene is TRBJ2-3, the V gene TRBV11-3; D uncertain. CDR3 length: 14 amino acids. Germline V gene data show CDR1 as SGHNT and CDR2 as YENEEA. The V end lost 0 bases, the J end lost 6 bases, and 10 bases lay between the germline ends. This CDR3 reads CASSLDHKWDTQYF. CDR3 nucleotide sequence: TGTGCCAGCAGCTTAGATCACAAATGGGATACGCAGTATTTT.

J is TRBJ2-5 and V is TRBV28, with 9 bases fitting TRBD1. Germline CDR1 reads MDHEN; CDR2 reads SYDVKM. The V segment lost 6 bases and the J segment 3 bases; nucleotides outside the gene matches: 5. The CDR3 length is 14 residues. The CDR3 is CASSQRQGEETQYF. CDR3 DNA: TGTGCCAGCAGCCAGAGACAGGGGGAAGAGACCCAGTACTTC.

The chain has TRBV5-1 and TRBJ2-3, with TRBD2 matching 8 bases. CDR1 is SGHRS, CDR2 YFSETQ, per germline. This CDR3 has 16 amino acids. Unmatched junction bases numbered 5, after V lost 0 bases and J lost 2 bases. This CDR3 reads CASSLALRGATDTQYF. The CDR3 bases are TGCGCCAGCAGCTTGGCCCTGCGGGGGGCCACAGATACGCAGTATTTT.

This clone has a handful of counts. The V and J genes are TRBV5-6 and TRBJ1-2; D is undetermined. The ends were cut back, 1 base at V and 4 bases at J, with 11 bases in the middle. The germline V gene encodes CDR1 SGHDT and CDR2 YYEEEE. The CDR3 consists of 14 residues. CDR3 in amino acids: CASSLIDIPYGYTF. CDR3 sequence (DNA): TGTGCCAGCAGCTTGATCGACATACCCTATGGCTACACCTTC. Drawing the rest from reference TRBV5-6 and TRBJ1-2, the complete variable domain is DAGVTQSPTHLIKTRGQQVTLRCSPKSGHDTVSWYQQALGQGPQFIFQYYEEEERQRGNFPDRFSGHQFPNYSSELNVNALLLGDSALYLCASSLIDIPYGYTFGSGTRLTVV.

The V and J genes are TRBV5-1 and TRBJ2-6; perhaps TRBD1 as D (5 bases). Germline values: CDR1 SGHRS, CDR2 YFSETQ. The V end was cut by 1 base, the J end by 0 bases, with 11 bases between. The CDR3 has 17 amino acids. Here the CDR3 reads CASSLNRPPSGANVLTF. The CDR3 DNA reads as TGCGCCAGCAGCTTGAACAGGCCCCCCTCTGGGGCCAACGTCCTGACTTTC.

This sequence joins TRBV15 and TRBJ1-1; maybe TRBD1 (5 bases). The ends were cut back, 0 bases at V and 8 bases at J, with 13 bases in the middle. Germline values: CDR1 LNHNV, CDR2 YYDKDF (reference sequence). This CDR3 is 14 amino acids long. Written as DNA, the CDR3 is TGTGCCACCAGCAGAGAGATGGGGTGGACAGAAGCTTTCTTT. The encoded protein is CATSREMGWTEAFF.

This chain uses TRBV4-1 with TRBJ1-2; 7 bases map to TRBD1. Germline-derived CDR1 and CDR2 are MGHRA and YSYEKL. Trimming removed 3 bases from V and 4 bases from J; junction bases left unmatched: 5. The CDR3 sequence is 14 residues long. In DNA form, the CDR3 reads TGCGCCAGCAGCCATGGACAGGCGGTCTATGGCTACACCTTC. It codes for CASSHGQAVYGYTF.

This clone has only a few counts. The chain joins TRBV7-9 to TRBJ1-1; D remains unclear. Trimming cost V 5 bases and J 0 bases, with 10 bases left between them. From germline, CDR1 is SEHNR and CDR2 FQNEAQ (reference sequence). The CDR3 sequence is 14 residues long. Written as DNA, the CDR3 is TGTGCCAGCAGCCGAGACGGGTTGAACACTGAAGCTTTCTTT. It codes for CASSRDGLNTEAFF.

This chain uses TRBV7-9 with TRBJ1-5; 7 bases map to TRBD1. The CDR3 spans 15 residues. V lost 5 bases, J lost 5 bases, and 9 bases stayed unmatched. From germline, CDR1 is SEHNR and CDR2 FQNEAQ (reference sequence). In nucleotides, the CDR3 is TGTGCCAGCAGCCGCACTGGGACAGACGATCAGCCCCAGCATTTT. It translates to CASSRTGTDDQPQHF. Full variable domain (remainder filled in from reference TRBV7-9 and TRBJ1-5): DTGVSQNPRHKITKRGQNVTFRCDPISEHNRLYWYRQTLGQGPEFLTYFQNEAQLEKSRLLSDRFSAERPKGSFSTLEIQRTEQGDSAMYLCASSRTGTDDQPQHFGDGTRLSIL.

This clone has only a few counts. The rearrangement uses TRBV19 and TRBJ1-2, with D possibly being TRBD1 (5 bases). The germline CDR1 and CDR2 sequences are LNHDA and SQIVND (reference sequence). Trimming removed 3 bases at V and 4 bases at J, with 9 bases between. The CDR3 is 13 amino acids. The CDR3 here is CASSMGQIYGYTF. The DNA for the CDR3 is TGTGCCAGTAGTATGGGGCAGATCTATGGCTACACCTTC. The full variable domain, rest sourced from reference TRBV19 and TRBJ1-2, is DGGITQSPKYLFRKEGQNVTLSCEQNLNHDAMYWYRQDPGQGLRLIYYSQIVNDFQKGDIAEGYSVSREKKESFPLTVTSAQKNPTAFYLCASSMGQIYGYTFGSGTRLTVV.

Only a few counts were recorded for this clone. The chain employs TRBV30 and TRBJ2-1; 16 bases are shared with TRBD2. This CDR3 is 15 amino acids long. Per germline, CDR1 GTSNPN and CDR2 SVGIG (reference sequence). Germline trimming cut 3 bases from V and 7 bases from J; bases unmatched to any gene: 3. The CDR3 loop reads CAWSPGLAGGNEQFF. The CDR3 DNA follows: TGTGCCTGGAGCCCGGGACTAGCGGGAGGGAATGAGCAGTTCTTC.

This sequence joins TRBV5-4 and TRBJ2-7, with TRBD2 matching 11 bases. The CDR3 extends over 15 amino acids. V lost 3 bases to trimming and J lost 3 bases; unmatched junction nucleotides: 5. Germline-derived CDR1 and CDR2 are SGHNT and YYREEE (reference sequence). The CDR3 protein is CASSSGTSGLYEQYF. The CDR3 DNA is TGTGCCAGCAGCTCCGGGACTAGCGGTCTCTACGAGCAGTACTTC.

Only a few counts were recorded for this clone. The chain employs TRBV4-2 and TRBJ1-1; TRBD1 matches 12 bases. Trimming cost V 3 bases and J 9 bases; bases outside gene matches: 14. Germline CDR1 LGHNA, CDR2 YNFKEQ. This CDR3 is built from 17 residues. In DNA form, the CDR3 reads TGTGCCAGCAGCCAGAGCGGAGGGACAGGGGGCGAGAAGAAAGCTTTCTTT. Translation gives CASSQSGGTGGEKKAFF.

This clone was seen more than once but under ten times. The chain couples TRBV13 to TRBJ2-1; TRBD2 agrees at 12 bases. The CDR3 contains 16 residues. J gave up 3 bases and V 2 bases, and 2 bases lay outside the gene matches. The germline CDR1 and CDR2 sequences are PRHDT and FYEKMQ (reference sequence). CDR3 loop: CASSLLAGGYYNEQFF. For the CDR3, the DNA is TGTGCCAGCAGCTTACTAGCGGGAGGGTACTACAATGAGCAGTTCTTC.

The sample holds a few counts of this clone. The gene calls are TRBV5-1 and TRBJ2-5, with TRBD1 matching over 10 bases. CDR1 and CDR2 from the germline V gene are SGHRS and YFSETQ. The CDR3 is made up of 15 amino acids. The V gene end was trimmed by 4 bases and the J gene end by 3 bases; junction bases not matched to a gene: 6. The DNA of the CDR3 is TGCGCCAGCAGCCTATCCGGGACAGGGGAAGAGACCCAGTACTTC. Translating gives CASSLSGTGEETQYF.

The CDR3: CASSPNPGTVNQPQHF. CDR3 nucleotide sequence: TGTGCCAGCAGTCCAAACCCCGGGACAGTGAATCAGCCCCAGCATTTT. This chain connects TRBV28 to TRBJ1-5; TRBD1 agrees at 7 bases. J was trimmed by 4 bases and V by 5 bases; bases with no gene match: 11. There are 16 residues in the CDR3. Per the germline V gene, CDR1 is MDHEN and CDR2 is SYDVKM.

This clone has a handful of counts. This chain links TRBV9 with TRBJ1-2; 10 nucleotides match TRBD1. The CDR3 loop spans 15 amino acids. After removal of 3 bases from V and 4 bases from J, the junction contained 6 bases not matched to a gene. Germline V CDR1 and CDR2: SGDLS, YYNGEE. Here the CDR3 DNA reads TGTGCCAGCAGCGCTGACAGGGGGCAGGGCTATGGCTACACCTTC. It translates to CASSADRGQGYGYTF.

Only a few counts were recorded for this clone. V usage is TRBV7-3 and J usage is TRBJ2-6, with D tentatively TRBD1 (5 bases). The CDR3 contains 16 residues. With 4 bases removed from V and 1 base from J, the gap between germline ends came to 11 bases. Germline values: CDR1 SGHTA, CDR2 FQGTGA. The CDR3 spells CASSWRQNSGANVLTF. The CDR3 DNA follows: TGTGCCAGCAGCTGGCGACAGAATTCTGGGGCCAACGTCCTGACTTTC.

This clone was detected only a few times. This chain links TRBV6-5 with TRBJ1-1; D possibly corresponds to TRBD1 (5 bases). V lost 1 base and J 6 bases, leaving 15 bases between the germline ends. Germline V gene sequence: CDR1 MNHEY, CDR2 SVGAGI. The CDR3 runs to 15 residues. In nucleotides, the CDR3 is TGTGCCAGCAGTTACTTGGTCGGACAAGGAGCTGAAGCTTTCTTT. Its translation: CASSYLVGQGAEAFF.

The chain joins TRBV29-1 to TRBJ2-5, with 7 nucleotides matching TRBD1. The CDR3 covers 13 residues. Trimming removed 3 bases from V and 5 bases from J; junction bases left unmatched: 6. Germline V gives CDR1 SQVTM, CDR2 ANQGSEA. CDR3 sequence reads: CSVDTGEGETQYF. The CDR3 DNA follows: TGCAGCGTTGACACAGGGGAAGGGGAGACCCAGTACTTC.

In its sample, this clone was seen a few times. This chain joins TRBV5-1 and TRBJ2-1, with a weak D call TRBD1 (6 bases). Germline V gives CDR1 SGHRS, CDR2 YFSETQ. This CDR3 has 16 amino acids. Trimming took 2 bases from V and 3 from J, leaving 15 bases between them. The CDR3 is CASSFLAGAIYNEQFF. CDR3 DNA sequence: TGCGCCAGCAGCTTCCTTGCAGGGGCGATCTACAATGAGCAGTTCTTC.

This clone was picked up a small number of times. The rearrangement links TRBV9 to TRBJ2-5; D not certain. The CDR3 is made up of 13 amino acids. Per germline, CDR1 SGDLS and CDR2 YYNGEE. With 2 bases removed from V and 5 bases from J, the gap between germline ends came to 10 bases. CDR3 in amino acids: CASSVTMWETQYF. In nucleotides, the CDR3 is TGTGCCAGCAGCGTCACTATGTGGGAGACCCAGTACTTC.

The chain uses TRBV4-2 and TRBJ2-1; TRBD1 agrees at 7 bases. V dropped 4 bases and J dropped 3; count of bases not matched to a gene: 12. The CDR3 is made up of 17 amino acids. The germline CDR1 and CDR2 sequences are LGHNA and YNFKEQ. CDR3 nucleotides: TGTGCCAGCAGCCCCTCCGACAGGGCGCAAATCTACAATGAGCAGTTCTTC. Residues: CASSPSDRAQIYNEQFF.

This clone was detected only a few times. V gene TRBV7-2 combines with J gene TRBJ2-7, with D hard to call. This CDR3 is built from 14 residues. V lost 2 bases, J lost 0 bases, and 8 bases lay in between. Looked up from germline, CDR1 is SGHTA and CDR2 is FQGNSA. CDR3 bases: TGTGCCAGCAGCTTACAGACTGCCTCCTACGAGCAGTACTTC. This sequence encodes CASSLQTASYEQYF. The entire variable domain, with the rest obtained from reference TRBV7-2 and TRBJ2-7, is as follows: GAGVSQSPSNKVTEKGKDVELRCDPISGHTALYWYRQSLGQGLEFLIYFQGNSAPDKSGLPSDRFSAERTGGSVSTLTIQRTQQEDSAVYLCASSLQTASYEQYFGPGTRLTVT.

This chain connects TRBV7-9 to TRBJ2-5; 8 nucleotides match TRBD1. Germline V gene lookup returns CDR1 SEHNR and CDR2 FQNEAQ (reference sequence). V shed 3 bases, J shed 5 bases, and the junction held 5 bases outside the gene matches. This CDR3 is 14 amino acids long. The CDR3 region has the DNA TGTGCCAGCAGCTTGACAGGGGTCGGGGAGACCCAGTACTTC. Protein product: CASSLTGVGETQYF.

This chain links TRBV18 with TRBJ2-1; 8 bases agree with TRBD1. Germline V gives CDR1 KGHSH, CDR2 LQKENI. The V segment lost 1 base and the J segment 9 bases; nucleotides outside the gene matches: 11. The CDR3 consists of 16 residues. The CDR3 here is CASSPQLAGGTVEQFF. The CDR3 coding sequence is TGTGCCAGCTCACCACAGCTGGCAGGGGGCACGGTTGAGCAGTTCTTC.

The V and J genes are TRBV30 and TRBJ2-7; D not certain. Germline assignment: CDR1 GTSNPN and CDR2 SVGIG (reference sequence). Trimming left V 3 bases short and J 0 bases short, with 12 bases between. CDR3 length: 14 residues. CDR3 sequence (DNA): TGTGCCTGGAGCCGGTCAGGTTACTCCTACGAGCAGTACTTC. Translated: CAWSRSGYSYEQYF.

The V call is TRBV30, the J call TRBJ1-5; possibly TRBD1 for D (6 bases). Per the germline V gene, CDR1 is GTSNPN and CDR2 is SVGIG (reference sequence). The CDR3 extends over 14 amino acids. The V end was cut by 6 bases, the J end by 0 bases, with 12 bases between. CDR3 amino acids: CACRTGFSNQPQHF. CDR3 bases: TGTGCCTGCAGAACAGGGTTTAGCAATCAGCCCCAGCATTTT.

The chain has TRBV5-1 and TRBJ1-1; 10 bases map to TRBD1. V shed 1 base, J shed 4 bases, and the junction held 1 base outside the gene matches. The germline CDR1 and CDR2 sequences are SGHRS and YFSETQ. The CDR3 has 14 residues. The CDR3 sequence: CASSLRTGGTEAFF. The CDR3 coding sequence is TGCGCCAGCAGCTTGAGGACAGGGGGCACTGAAGCTTTCTTT.

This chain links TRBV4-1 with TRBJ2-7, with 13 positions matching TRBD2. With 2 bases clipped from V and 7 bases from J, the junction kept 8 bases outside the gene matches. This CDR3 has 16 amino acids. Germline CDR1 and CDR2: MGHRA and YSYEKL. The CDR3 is CASSQRTSGRLLEQYF. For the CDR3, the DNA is TGCGCCAGCAGCCAAAGGACTAGCGGGAGACTTCTAGAGCAGTACTTC.

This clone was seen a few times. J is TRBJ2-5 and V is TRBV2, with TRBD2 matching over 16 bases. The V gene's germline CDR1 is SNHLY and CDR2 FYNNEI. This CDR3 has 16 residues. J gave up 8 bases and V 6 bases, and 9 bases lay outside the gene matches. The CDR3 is CASRRTGTSGRATQYF. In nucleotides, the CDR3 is TGTGCCAGCAGGCGGACCGGGACTAGCGGGAGGGCCACCCAGTACTTC.

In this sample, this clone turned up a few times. DNA for the CDR3: TGTGCCAGCAGCCAAATGCTAGCGACCTACAATGAGCAGTTCTTC. The encoded protein is CASSQMLATYNEQFF. The chain is built from TRBV14 and TRBJ2-1; possibly TRBD2 for D (6 bases). V lost 2 bases, J lost 2 bases, and 10 bases lay in between. Germline loops: CDR1 SGHDN, CDR2 FVKESK. This CDR3 has 15 residues.